The TCR beta chain under discussion was sequenced for a study of blood T cell repertoires in COVID-19. Study overall: T cells, B-cell-depleted T cells, or PBMCs supplied cDNA or gDNA.

As handled by the study authors: Quantification of nucleated cells was approximated via reference gene primer amplification. The repertoire was sequenced with immunoSEQ multiplex PCR; TCRdb's copy has only in-frame clones and lacks some. V and J calls and clone size are those listed in that table; D and trimming were worked out from the DNA. The sample shows tens of thousands of clones, roughly 79% of them seen only once. The germline V gene encodes CDR1 MGHRA and CDR2 YSYEKL. The CDR3 loop spans 17 amino acids. J was trimmed by 4 bases and V by 5 bases; bases with no gene match: 13. This TCR derives from a woman in her sixties or seventies with acute or convalescent COVID-19. The sequencing sample was made of peripheral blood. This sequence joins TRBV4-1 and TRBJ2-5; the match to TRBD2 covers 10 bases. CDR3 residues: CASSSSRAGGPLETQYF. The DNA for the CDR3 is TGCGCCAGCAGCTCAAGCCGAGCGGGAGGGCCCTTAGAGACCCAGTACTTC.